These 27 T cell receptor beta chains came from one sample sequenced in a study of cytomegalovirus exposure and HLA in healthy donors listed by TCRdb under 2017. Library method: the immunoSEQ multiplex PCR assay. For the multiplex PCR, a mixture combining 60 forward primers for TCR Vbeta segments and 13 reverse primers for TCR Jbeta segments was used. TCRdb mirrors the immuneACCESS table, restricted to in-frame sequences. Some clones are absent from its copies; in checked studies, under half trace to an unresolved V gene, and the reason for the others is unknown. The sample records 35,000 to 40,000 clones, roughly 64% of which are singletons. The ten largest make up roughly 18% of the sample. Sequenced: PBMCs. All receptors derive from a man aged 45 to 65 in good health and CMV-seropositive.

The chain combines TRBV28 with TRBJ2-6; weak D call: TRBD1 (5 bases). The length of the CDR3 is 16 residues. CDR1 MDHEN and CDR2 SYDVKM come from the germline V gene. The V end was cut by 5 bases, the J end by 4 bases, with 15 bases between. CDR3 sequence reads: CASSPDRQPGANVLTF. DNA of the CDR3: TGTGCCAGCAGTCCGGACCGACAGCCCGGGGCCAACGTCCTGACTTTC.

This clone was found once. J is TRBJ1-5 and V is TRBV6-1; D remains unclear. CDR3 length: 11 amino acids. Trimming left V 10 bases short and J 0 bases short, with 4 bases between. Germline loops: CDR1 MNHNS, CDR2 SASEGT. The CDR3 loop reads CATFSNQPQHF. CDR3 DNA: TGTGCCACGTTTAGCAATCAGCCCCAGCATTTT.

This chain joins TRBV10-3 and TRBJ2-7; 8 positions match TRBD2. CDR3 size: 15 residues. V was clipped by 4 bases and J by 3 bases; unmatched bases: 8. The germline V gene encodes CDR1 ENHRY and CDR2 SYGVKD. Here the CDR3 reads CAISVGGGNSYEQYF. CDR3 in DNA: TGTGCCATCAGTGTCGGGGGGGGGAACAGCTACGAGCAGTACTTC.

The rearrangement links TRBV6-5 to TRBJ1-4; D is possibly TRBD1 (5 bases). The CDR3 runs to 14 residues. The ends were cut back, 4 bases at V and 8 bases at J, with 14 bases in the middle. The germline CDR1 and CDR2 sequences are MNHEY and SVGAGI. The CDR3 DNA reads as TGTGCCAGCAGTTTAAACGGGGGTAGGGAAAAACTGTTTTTT. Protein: CASSLNGGREKLFF.

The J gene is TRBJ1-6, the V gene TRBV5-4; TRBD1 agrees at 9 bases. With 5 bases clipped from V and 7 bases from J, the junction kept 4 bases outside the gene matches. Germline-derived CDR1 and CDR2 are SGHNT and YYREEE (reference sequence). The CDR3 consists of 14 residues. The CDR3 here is CASRPGTGNSPLHF. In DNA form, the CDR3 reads TGTGCCAGCAGGCCTGGGACAGGGAATTCACCCCTCCACTTT.

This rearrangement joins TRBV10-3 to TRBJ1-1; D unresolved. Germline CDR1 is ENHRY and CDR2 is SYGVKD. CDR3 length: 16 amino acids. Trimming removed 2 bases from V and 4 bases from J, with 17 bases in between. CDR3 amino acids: CAISEGETGFSTEAFF. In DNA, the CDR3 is TGTGCCATCAGTGAGGGAGAGACGGGGTTCAGCACTGAAGCTTTCTTT.

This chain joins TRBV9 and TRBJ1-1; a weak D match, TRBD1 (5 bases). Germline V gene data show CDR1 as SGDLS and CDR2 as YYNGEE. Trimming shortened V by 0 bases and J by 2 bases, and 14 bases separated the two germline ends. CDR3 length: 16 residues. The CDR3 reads CASSVGVGDYNTEAFF. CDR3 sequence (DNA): TGTGCCAGCAGCGTAGGTGTAGGGGATTACAACACTGAAGCTTTCTTT. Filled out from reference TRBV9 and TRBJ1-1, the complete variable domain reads DSGVTQTPKHLITATGQRVTLRCSPRSGDLSVYWYQQSLDQGLQFLIQYYNGEERAKGNILERFSAQQFPDLHSELNLSSLELGDSALYFCASSVGVGDYNTEAFFGQGTRLTVV.

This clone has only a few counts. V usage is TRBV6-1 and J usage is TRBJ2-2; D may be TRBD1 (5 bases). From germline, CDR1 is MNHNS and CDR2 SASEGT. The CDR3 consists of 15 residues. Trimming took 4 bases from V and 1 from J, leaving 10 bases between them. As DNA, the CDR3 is TGTGCCAGCAGTGGGACATCCATGAACACCGGGGAGCTGTTTTTT. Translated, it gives CASSGTSMNTGELFF.

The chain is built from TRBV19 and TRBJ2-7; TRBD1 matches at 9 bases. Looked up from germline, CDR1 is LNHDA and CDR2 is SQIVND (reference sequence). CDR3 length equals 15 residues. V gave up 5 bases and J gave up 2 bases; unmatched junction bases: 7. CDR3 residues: CASSVHRGPTYEQYF. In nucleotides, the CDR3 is TGTGCCAGTAGTGTCCACAGGGGGCCCACCTACGAGCAGTACTTC.

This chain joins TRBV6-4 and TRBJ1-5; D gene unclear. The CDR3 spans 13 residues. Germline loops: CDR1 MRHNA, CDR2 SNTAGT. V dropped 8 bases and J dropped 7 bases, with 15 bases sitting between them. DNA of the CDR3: TGTGCCAGCTCCGGGGAGGAAGGACAGCCCCAGCATTTT. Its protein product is CASSGEEGQPQHF.

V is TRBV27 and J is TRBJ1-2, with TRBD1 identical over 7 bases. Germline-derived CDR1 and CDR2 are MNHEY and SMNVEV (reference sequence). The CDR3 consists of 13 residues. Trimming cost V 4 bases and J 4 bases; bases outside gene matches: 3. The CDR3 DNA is TGTGCCAGCAGTTGGGGACAGTCCTATGGCTACACCTTC. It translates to CASSWGQSYGYTF.

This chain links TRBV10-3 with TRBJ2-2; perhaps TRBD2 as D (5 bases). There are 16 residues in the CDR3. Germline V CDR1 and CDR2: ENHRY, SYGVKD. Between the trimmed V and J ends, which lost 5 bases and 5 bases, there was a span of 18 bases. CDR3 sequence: CAISPSGSRETGELFF. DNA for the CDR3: TGTGCCATCAGTCCCTCCGGGTCAAGGGAGACCGGGGAGCTGTTTTTT.

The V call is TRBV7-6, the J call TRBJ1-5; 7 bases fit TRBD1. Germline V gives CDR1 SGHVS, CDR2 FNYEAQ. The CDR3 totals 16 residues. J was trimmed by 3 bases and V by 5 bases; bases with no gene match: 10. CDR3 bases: TGTGCCAGCAGCGGCGGGACAGCCTACGACAATCAGCCCCAGCATTTT. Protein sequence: CASSGGTAYDNQPQHF. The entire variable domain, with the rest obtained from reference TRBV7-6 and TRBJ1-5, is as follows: GAGVSQSPRYKVTKRGQDVALRCDPISGHVSLYWYRQALGQGPEFLTYFNYEAQQDKSGLPNDRFSAERPEGSISTLTIQRTEQRDSAMYRCASSGGTAYDNQPQHFGDGTRLSIL.

DNA for the CDR3: TGTGCCAGCAGCCCGCAACTAGCATCCGAGCAGTACTTC. It encodes CASSPQLASEQYF. This sequence joins TRBV11-3 and TRBJ2-7; D perhaps matches TRBD2 (6 bases). Germline assignment: CDR1 SGHNT and CDR2 YENEEA. The CDR3 contains 13 residues. The ends were cut back, 5 bases at V and 6 bases at J, with 14 bases in the middle.

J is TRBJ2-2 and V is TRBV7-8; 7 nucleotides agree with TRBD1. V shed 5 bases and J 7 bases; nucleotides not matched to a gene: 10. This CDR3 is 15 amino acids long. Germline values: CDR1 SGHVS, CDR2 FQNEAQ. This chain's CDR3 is CASSATTGRYGELFF. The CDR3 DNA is TGTGCCAGCAGCGCAACGACAGGGCGGTACGGGGAGCTGTTTTTT.

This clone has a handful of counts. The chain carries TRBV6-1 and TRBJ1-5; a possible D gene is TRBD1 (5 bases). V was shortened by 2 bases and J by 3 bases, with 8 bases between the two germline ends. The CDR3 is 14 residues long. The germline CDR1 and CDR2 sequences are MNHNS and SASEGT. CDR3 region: CASSETGLNQPQHF. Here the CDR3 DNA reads TGTGCCAGCAGTGAAACAGGCCTCAATCAGCCCCAGCATTTT.

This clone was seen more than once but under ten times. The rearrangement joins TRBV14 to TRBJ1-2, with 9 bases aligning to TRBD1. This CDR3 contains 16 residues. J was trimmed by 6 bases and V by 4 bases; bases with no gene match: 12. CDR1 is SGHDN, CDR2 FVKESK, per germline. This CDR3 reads CASSRLIQGAEDGYTF. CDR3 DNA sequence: TGTGCCAGCAGCCGACTTATACAGGGGGCTGAGGATGGCTACACCTTC.

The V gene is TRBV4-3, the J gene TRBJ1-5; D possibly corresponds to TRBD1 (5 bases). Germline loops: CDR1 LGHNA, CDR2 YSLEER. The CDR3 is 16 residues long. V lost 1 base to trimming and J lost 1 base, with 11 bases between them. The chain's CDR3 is CASSQGAQGSNQPQHF. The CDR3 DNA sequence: TGCGCCAGCAGCCAAGGAGCCCAGGGAAGCAATCAGCCCCAGCATTTT.

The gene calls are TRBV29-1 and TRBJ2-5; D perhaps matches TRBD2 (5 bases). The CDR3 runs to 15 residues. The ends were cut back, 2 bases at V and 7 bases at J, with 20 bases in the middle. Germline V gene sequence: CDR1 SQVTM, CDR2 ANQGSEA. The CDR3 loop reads CSVELGSALSRTQYF. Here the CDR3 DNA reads TGCAGCGTTGAATTGGGTAGCGCACTGTCTAGGACCCAGTACTTC.

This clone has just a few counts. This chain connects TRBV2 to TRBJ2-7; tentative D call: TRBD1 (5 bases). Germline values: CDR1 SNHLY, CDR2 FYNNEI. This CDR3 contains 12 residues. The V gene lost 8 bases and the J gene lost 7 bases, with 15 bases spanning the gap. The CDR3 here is CASGPYKGEQYF. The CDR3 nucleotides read TGTGCCAGCGGACCCTACAAGGGGGAGCAGTACTTC.

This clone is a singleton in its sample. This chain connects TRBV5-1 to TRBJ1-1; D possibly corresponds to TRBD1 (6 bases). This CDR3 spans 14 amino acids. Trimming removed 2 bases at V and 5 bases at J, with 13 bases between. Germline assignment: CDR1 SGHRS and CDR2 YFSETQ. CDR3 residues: CASSFTGFGTEAFF. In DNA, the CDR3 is TGCGCCAGCAGCTTCACAGGGTTTGGGACTGAAGCTTTCTTT.

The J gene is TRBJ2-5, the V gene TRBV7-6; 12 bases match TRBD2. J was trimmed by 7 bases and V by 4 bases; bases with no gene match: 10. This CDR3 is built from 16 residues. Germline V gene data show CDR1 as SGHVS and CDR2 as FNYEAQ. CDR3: CASSSETSGGMRTQYF. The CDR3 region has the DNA TGTGCCAGCAGCTCCGAGACTAGCGGGGGTATGAGGACCCAGTACTTC.

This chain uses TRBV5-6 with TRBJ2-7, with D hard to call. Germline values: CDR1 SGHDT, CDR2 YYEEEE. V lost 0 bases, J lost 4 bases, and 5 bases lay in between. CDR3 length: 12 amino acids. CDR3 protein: CASSLAQYEQYF. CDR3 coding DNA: TGTGCCAGCAGCTTGGCTCAGTACGAGCAGTACTTC.

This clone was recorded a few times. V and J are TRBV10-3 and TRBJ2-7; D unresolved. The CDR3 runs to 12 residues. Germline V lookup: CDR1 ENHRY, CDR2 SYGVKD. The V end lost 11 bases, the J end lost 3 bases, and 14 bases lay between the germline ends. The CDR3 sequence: CAVGVPGYEQYF. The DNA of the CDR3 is TGTGCCGTCGGAGTTCCTGGCTACGAGCAGTACTTC.

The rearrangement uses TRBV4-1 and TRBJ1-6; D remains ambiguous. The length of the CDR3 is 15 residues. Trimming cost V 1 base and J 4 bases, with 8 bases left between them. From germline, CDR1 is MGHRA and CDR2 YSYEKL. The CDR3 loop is CASSQVAEYNSPLHF. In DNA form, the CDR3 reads TGCGCCAGCAGCCAAGTGGCAGAATATAATTCACCCCTCCACTTT.

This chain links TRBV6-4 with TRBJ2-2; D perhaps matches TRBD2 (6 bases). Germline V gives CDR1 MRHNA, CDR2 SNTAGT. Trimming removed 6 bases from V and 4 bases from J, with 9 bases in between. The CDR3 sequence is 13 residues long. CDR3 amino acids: CASREGLTGELFF. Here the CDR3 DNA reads TGTGCCAGCAGGGAGGGACTCACCGGGGAGCTGTTTTTT.

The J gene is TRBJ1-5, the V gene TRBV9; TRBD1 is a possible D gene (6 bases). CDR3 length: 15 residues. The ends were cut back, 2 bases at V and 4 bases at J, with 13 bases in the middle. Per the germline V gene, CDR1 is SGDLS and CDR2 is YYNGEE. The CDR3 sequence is CASSVDGTRNQPQHF. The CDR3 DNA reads TGTGCCAGCAGCGTGGACGGGACAAGAAATCAGCCCCAGCATTTT.